One sample yielded the 18 T cell receptor beta chains listed below, sequenced in a study of T cell repertoires in cytomegalovirus infection. TCRdb fed the reads into MiXCR, producing one record per CDR3 protein. The sample lists some 350,000 distinct CDR3 sequences, roughly 34% occurring once. For these TCRs, the target antigens are not known. The source material was cultured PBMCs, sampled from culture after CMV antigen stimulation. These receptors were collected from a human donor in good health (CMV status not recorded). Some clones in this sample may be carry-over from other donors' samples.

The chain carries TRBV29-1 and TRBJ1-1, with 9 bases matching TRBD1. The CDR3 has 13 amino acids. Germline CDR1 reads SQVTM; CDR2 reads ANQGSEA. Unmatched junction bases numbered 4, after V lost 5 bases and J lost 3 bases. The CDR3 DNA is TGCAGCGTTAGTAGACAGGGGGACACTGAAGCTTTCTTT. It yields the protein CSVSRQGDTEAFF.

The V call is TRBV12-3 or TRBV12-4, the J call TRBJ2-3, with D possibly matching TRBD1 (5 bases). This CDR3 has 11 residues. Trimming cost V 6 bases and J 6 bases, with 7 bases left between them. In DNA, the CDR3 is TGTGCCAGCAGGGGGCAGGATACGCAGTATTTT. Its translation is CASRGQDTQYF.

The chain is built from TRBV24-1 and TRBJ2-5, with no clear D. There are 14 residues in the CDR3. Trimming pared 2 bases from V and 3 bases from J, leaving 9 bases between. Per the germline V gene, CDR1 is KGHDR and CDR2 is SFDVKD. CDR3 in amino acids: CATSDSNSEETQYF. DNA of the CDR3: TGTGCCACCAGTGATTCTAATTCGGAAGAGACCCAGTACTTC.

In this sample, this clonotype turned up a few times. The chain is built from TRBV7-2 and TRBJ2-5, with TRBD2 matching 8 bases. This CDR3 has 14 residues. CDR1 is SGHTA and CDR2 is FQGNSA in the germline V gene. After removal of 5 bases from V and 5 bases from J, the junction contained 7 bases not matched to a gene. CDR3 region: CASSLGLAWETQYF. CDR3 in DNA: TGTGCCAGCAGCCTAGGACTAGCCTGGGAGACCCAGTACTTC.

This clonotype has more than one count but fewer than ten. The chain couples TRBV4-3 to TRBJ2-5; 9 nucleotides line up with TRBD2. The length of the CDR3 is 17 residues. V lost 0 bases, J lost 1 base, and 6 bases stayed unmatched. Germline CDR1 reads LGHNA; CDR2 reads YSLEER. The CDR3 nucleotides read TGCGCCAGCAGCCAAGATCTGCCTAGCGGGACCCAAGAGACCCAGTACTTC. It is translated as CASSQDLPSGTQETQYF.

This clonotype was seen once. One base away lies a much larger clone, so this may be a sequencing read error. This chain uses TRBV7-2 with TRBJ1-1; possibly TRBD1 for D (5 bases). Per germline, CDR1 SGHTA and CDR2 FQGNSA. This CDR3 has 14 amino acids. The CDR3 region is CAGSWAGRDTEAFF. CDR3 DNA: TGTGCCGGCAGCTGGGCAGGGCGTGACACTGAAGCTTTCTTT.

The V and J genes are TRBV20-1 and TRBJ2-7; 7 nucleotides agree with TRBD1. V lost 0 bases to trimming and J lost 2 bases; unmatched junction nucleotides: 7. Germline V lookup: CDR1 DFQATT, CDR2 SNEGSKA (reference sequence). CDR3 length: 15 residues. CDR3 sequence (DNA): TGCAGTGCTAGAGATAGGGGGACAGCCACCTACGAGCAGTACTTC. Translation: CSARDRGTATYEQYF.

The chain is built from TRBV11-2 and TRBJ1-5; weak D call: TRBD1 (6 bases). The CDR3 has 16 amino acids. Trimming took 5 bases from V and 6 from J, leaving 20 bases between them. CDR1 SGHAT and CDR2 FQNNGV come from the germline V gene. CDR3: CASSLGGGLGRQPQHF. Here the CDR3 DNA reads TGTGCCAGCAGCCTTGGGGGGGGCTTAGGACGTCAGCCCCAGCATTTT. Based on the CDR3 plus reference TRBV11-2 and TRBJ1-5, the full variable domain is EAGVAQSPRYKIIEKRQSVAFWCNPISGHATLYWYQQILGQGPKLLIQFQNNGVVDDSQLPKDRFSAERLKGVDSTLKIQPAKLEDSAVYLCASSLGGGLGRQPQHFGDGTRLSIL.

CDR3 sequence (DNA): TGTGCCAGCGGACCCGCGGGACGTTACACAGATACGCAGTATTTT. This gives the protein CASGPAGRYTDTQYF. The chain employs TRBV7-6 and TRBJ2-3; possibly TRBD2 for D (6 bases). Germline V lookup: CDR1 SGHVS, CDR2 FNYEAQ. This CDR3 is built from 15 residues. Trimming shortened V by 8 bases and J by 2 bases, and 17 bases separated the two germline ends.

The chain is built from TRBV28 and TRBJ2-3; perhaps D is TRBD1 or TRBD2 (5 bases each). Trimming removed 8 bases at V and 7 bases at J, with 10 bases between. This CDR3 region has 11 residues. CDR1 MDHEN and CDR2 SYDVKM come from the germline V gene. The CDR3 region is CASRGRYTQYF. The CDR3 nucleotides read TGTGCCAGCCGGGGCCGCTATACGCAGTATTTT. The full variable domain, rest sourced from reference TRBV28 and TRBJ2-3, is DVKVTQSSRYLVKRTGEKVFLECVQDMDHENMFWYRQDPGLGLRLIYFSYDVKMKEKGDIPEGYSVSREKKERFSLILESASTNQTSMYLCASRGRYTQYFGPGTRLTVL.

The chain couples TRBV28 to TRBJ2-7; D remains unclear. The V gene lost 7 bases and the J gene lost 0 bases, with 13 bases spanning the gap. CDR3 length equals 14 residues. Per the germline V gene, CDR1 is MDHEN and CDR2 is SYDVKM. Written as DNA, the CDR3 is TGTGCCAGCACCAGACTGGTAGGCTCCTACGAGCAGTACTTC. Its translation: CASTRLVGSYEQYF.

The sample holds a few counts of this clonotype. V usage is TRBV12-3 or TRBV12-4 and J usage is TRBJ1-5, with D perhaps TRBD1 (6 bases). Between the trimmed V and J ends, which lost 5 bases and 3 bases, there was a span of 14 bases. This CDR3 is 15 amino acids long. CDR3 region: CASSADRLSNQPQHF. CDR3 nucleotide sequence: TGTGCCAGCAGTGCCGACAGGCTTTCCAATCAGCCCCAGCATTTT.

The genes are TRBV5-4 and TRBJ1-2; possible D gene TRBD1, 5 bases. CDR1 is SGHNT, CDR2 YYREEE, per germline (reference sequence). The CDR3 has 14 amino acids. V lost 4 bases, J lost 3 bases, and 13 bases lay in between. The CDR3 bases are TGTGCCAGCAGCATTGGGGCAGAACACTATGGCTACACCTTC. This sequence encodes CASSIGAEHYGYTF. Looking up the rest from reference TRBV5-4 and TRBJ1-2 gives the full variable domain: ETGVTQSPTHLIKTRGQQVTLRCSSQSGHNTVSWYQQALGQGPQFIFQYYREEENGRGNFPPRFSGLQFPNYSSELNVNALELDDSALYLCASSIGAEHYGYTFGSGTRLTVV.

This clonotype was seen more than once but under ten times. V and J are TRBV2 and TRBJ2-1, with TRBD1 matching over 8 bases. The CDR3 consists of 14 residues. After removal of 7 bases from V and 6 bases from J, the junction contained 8 bases not matched to a gene. Germline V gene data show CDR1 as SNHLY and CDR2 as FYNNEI. CDR3 sequence: CASNLDRGGNEQFF. The CDR3 nucleotides are TGTGCCAGCAACCTCGACAGGGGAGGCAATGAGCAGTTCTTC.

On this clonotype itself: One end of the junction does not line up with germline, which may come from a read error. V is TRBV7-6 and J is TRBJ2-5; D is uncertain. Germline CDR1 SGHVS, CDR2 FNYEAQ. This CDR3 has 15 amino acids. CDR3 coding DNA: TGTGCCAGCAGCTTAGGACCCCAAGTACAAGAGACCCAGTGCTTC. Its protein product is CASSLGPQVQETQCF. The full variable domain, rest sourced from reference TRBV7-6 and TRBJ2-5, is GAGVSQSPRYKVTKRGQDVALRCDPISGHVSLYWYRQALGQGPEFLTYFNYEAQQDKSGLPNDRFSAERPEGSISTLTIQRTEQRDSAMYRCASSLGPQVQETQCFGPGTRLLVL.

The rearrangement joins TRBV6-1 to TRBJ1-1; TRBD1 is a possible D gene (5 bases). V lost 7 bases and J 5 bases, leaving 17 bases between the germline ends. Germline loops: CDR1 MNHNS, CDR2 SASEGT. The CDR3 runs to 14 residues. Here the CDR3 reads CASKGRAEETEAFF. The CDR3 DNA is TGTGCCAGCAAGGGGAGGGCTGAGGAGACTGAAGCTTTCTTT.

V gene TRBV12-3 or TRBV12-4 combines with J gene TRBJ1-3, with D perhaps TRBD1 (5 bases). Trimming removed 6 bases from V and 2 bases from J, with 8 bases in between. This CDR3 spans 13 amino acids. CDR3 sequence reads: CASSAGTGNTIYF. The CDR3 DNA reads TGTGCCAGCAGCGCAGGGACTGGAAACACCATATATTTT.

There are a few counts of this clonotype. This chain uses TRBV28 with TRBJ1-1; no reliable D call. Trimming cost V 7 bases and J 0 bases, with 6 bases left between them. Germline loops: CDR1 MDHEN, CDR2 SYDVKM. The CDR3 runs to 12 residues. As DNA, the CDR3 is TGTGCCAGCACGCCCGTGAACACTGAAGCTTTCTTT. Translation gives CASTPVNTEAFF. Full variable domain (remainder filled in from reference TRBV28 and TRBJ1-1): DVKVTQSSRYLVKRTGEKVFLECVQDMDHENMFWYRQDPGLGLRLIYFSYDVKMKEKGDIPEGYSVSREKKERFSLILESASTNQTSMYLCASTPVNTEAFFGQGTRLTVV.